The next 29 T cell receptor beta chains were all read from a single sample in a study of CD8+CD57+ T cells in acquired aplastic anemia. TCR beta VDJ combinations and CDR3 sequences were profiled from genomic DNA. TCRdb reprocessed the reads via MiXCR and lists one record per CDR3 protein. The sample shows around 400,000 distinct CDR3 sequences, around 72% of them seen only once. Source material: sorted CD4+, CD8+, or CD8+CD57+ T cells (not recorded which) from PBMCs. The source is a human donor in good health, serving as a control.

V is TRBV5-1 and J is TRBJ1-1, with 9 bases lining up with TRBD1. This CDR3 is built from 14 residues. Germline V CDR1 and CDR2: SGHRS, YFSETQ. The V segment lost 4 bases and the J segment 10 bases; nucleotides outside the gene matches: 11. This chain's CDR3 is CASSPRDRVNRAFF. The CDR3 coding sequence is TGCGCCAGCAGCCCACGGGACAGGGTGAATAGAGCTTTCTTT.

With regard to this clonotype: Germline and junction disagree at one end, which may indicate a read error. This chain links TRBV2 with TRBJ1-5; the D gene is possibly TRBD1 (5 bases). Germline V CDR1 and CDR2: SNHLY, FYNNEI. CDR3 length: 15 residues. For the CDR3, the DNA is TGTGCCAGCAGTCCAAGCCGAGACAGCCTGAACACTGAAGCTTTC. Translated: CASSPSRDSLNTEAF.

This clonotype was detected only once. The rearrangement uses TRBV9 and TRBJ2-7; D remains ambiguous. Germline-derived CDR1 and CDR2 are SGDLS and YYNGEE. V was clipped by 0 bases and J by 5 bases, with 9 bases between them. This CDR3 region has 13 residues. CDR3 in amino acids: CASSVDPTHEQYF. The DNA of the CDR3 is TGTGCCAGCAGCGTAGACCCCACCCACGAGCAGTACTTC. Using reference TRBV9 and TRBJ2-7 for the parts outside the CDR3, the full variable domain is DSGVTQTPKHLITATGQRVTLRCSPRSGDLSVYWYQQSLDQGLQFLIQYYNGEERAKGNILERFSAQQFPDLHSELNLSSLELGDSALYFCASSVDPTHEQYFGPGTRLTVT.

V gene TRBV28 combines with J gene TRBJ1-4, with D unclear. Trimming removed 11 bases at V and 3 bases at J, with 19 bases between. This CDR3 is 15 amino acids long. In germline, CDR1 is MDHEN, CDR2 SYDVKM. The DNA for the CDR3 is TGTGCCGCTGCCTCTAGTTGGGCGGCTAATGAAAAACTGTTTTTT. Protein sequence: CAAASSWAANEKLFF.

The genes are TRBV20-1 and TRBJ2-7; no clear D gene. Trimming stripped 4 bases from V and 6 bases from J, with 13 bases between. Germline assignment: CDR1 DFQATT and CDR2 SNEGSKA (reference sequence). The CDR3 sequence is 12 residues long. For the CDR3, the DNA is TGCAGTGCTACGGGTGGGTTGGCCGAGCAGTACTTC. Translated: CSATGGLAEQYF.

The CDR3 DNA reads as TGTGCCAGCACCGACGGACAGGGGGGGTCCTACGAGCAGTACTTC. It yields the protein CASTDGQGGSYEQYF. The chain is built from TRBV12-3 or TRBV12-4 and TRBJ2-7; 10 bases fit TRBD1. This CDR3 has 15 residues. Losses at the gene ends were 7 bases for V and 1 base for J; bases not matched to a gene: 7.

At least ten counts were recorded for this clonotype. The rearrangement joins TRBV20-1 to TRBJ1-4; D may be TRBD1 (5 bases). This CDR3 spans 14 amino acids. The V end was cut by 1 base, the J end by 15 bases, with 21 bases between. Germline lookup yields CDR1 DFQATT and CDR2 SNEGSKA (reference sequence). CDR3 region: CSARVAGSRDHLFF. CDR3 nucleotide sequence: TGCAGTGCTAGAGTTGCGGGCTCCCGGGACCATTTGTTTTTT.

This chain connects TRBV9 to TRBJ2-7, with TRBD2 identical over 9 bases. In germline, CDR1 is SGDLS, CDR2 YYNGEE. V was clipped by 4 bases and J by 4 bases; unmatched bases: 9. CDR3 size: 15 residues. CDR3 bases: TGTGCCAGCAGCTCCAACCTAGCGGGGACTTACGAGCAGTACTTC. It specifies CASSSNLAGTYEQYF.

This clonotype was found once. The conserved phenylalanine or tryptophan is not found at the CDR3 terminus, so this likely reflects a read error. Because the CDR3's place on the DNA is in doubt, the DNA is left out and the CDR3 is given as listed by TCRdb. The chain links TRBV2 to TRBJ2-5. Germline V lookup: CDR1 SNHLY, CDR2 FYNNEI. The CDR3 contains 15 residues when both ends are counted. The CDR3 protein is CASSVRQGEQDTFYL.

Ten or more counts support this clonotype. The chain joins TRBV20-1 to TRBJ2-1; 8 bases fit TRBD2. This CDR3 spans 19 amino acids. V dropped 0 bases and J dropped 9; count of bases not matched to a gene: 22. Germline values: CDR1 DFQATT, CDR2 SNEGSKA (reference sequence). As DNA, the CDR3 is TGCAGTGCTAGAGATCGGGGGTATTTTATGGCGGGGGGCCGTTCTGAGCAGTTCTTC. This gives the protein CSARDRGYFMAGGRSEQFF.

This chain joins TRBV6-1 and TRBJ1-1; D is unclear. The length of the CDR3 is 14 residues. Germline assignment: CDR1 MNHNS and CDR2 SASEGT. V was shortened by 7 bases and J by 3 bases, with 15 bases between the two germline ends. CDR3: CASTDEGVYTEAFF. The CDR3 region has the DNA TGTGCCAGCACTGACGAGGGTGTGTACACTGAAGCTTTCTTT.

The chain links TRBV7-8 to TRBJ2-6; the match to TRBD2 covers 7 bases. This CDR3 comprises 15 residues. Germline lookup yields CDR1 SGHVS and CDR2 FQNEAQ. V was pared by 7 bases and J by 2 bases, with 5 bases of the junction left unmatched. The CDR3 bases are TGTGCCAGCAACCCTCGGGAGGCTGGGGCCAACGTCCTGACTTTC. Protein sequence: CASNPREAGANVLTF.

Of note for this clonotype: The CDR3 carries no conserved terminal phenylalanine or tryptophan, so it likely arises from a read error. It is unclear where the CDR3 begins or ends on the DNA, so no DNA is shown, and the CDR3 is as TCRdb lists it. The V call is TRBV7-3, the J call TRBJ2-7; TRBD1, the table's D call, lacks a check against the DNA. 13 amino acids form the CDR3, both terminal residues included. In germline, CDR1 is SGHTA, CDR2 FQGTGA. This chain's CDR3 is CASSVRRGADFDY.

Points on this clonotype: The germline gene is not matched at one end of the junction; a read error may be the cause. The genes are TRBV5-4 and TRBJ2-2; no reliable D call. CDR3 length: 14 residues. From germline, CDR1 is SGHNT and CDR2 YYREEE (reference sequence). The DNA for the CDR3 is TGCGCCAGCAGCCTCCAGACTGACACCGGGGAGCTGTTTTTT. Translated: CASSLQTDTGELFF.

The table lists this clonotype with a count of one. This may be a read error, as it is one base from a much larger clone. This is likely a read error, given that the CDR3 carries no conserved phenylalanine or tryptophan at its end. This sequence joins TRBV20-1 and TRBJ2-5; 8 nucleotides agree with TRBD2. The CDR3 is 13 amino acids. Germline V gene sequence: CDR1 DFQATT, CDR2 SNEGSKA (reference sequence). The CDR3 reads CSPRGGSQETQYL. The CDR3 DNA is TGCAGCCCCCGGGGGGGTTCCCAAGAGACCCAGTACCTC.

This clonotype has a count of ten or more. The J gene is TRBJ1-2, the V gene TRBV20-1; possible D gene TRBD1, 6 bases. This CDR3 comprises 13 residues. Germline CDR1 reads DFQATT; CDR2 reads SNEGSKA (reference sequence). V was cut by 6 bases and J by 8 bases, with 19 bases left in between. CDR3 in amino acids: CSAQIRGSGGYTF. The CDR3 DNA follows: TGCAGTGCACAGATAAGGGGGAGTGGAGGCTACACCTTC.

The chain has TRBV5-5 and TRBJ1-5, with no clear D. The germline CDR1 and CDR2 sequences are SGHKS and YYEKEE (reference sequence). The germline V and J ends were trimmed by 4 bases and 6 bases, with 17 bases remaining between them. The CDR3 loop spans 15 amino acids. The CDR3 DNA is TGTGCCAGCAGCAGTTCTGATTGGCATAGTCAGCCCCAGCATTTT. Amino acids: CASSSSDWHSQPQHF.

In its sample, this clonotype ranks as medium-sized. This rearrangement joins TRBV29-1 to TRBJ1-2; a possible D gene is TRBD1 (5 bases). This CDR3 comprises 11 residues. With 6 bases removed from V and 6 bases from J, the gap between germline ends came to 11 bases. Per germline, CDR1 SQVTM and CDR2 ANQGSEA. In nucleotides, the CDR3 is TGCAGCGTGTCGGGGGGGGATGGCTACACCTTC. Its translation is CSVSGGDGYTF.

As to this clonotype: Since the CDR3 does not end with the conserved phenylalanine or tryptophan, this likely comes from a read error. The DNA is omitted, as the CDR3 cannot be located on it reliably, and the CDR3 follows TCRdb's listing. The chain couples TRBV20-1 to TRBJ2-5; the DNA was not compared with TRBD2, the D call given in the table. Germline V CDR1 and CDR2: DFQATT, SNEGSKA (reference sequence). A total of 14 residues make up the CDR3, ends included. The CDR3 loop is CSARDPGLAGGGYL.

This CDR3 reads CASSLRPKYHYGYTF. DNA of the CDR3: TGTGCCAGCAGCTTGCGGCCGAAATACCACTATGGCTACACCTTC. V is TRBV5-8 and J is TRBJ1-2; D gene uncertain. Germline V gives CDR1 SGHTS, CDR2 YDEGEE. V was trimmed by 1 base and J by 3 bases, leaving 13 bases between them. This CDR3 has 15 residues.

The chain links TRBV19 to TRBJ1-5; TRBD1 agrees at 8 bases. CDR1 is LNHDA, CDR2 SQIVND, per germline (reference sequence). The trim removed 6 bases at V and 7 bases at J, leaving 11 bases unmatched. The CDR3 extends over 15 amino acids. CDR3 bases: TGTGCCAGTAGCACGGGACAGGACGTTGCGCAGCCCCAGCATTTT. Residues: CASSTGQDVAQPQHF.

This clonotype was seen repeatedly, ten times or more. V usage is TRBV20-1 and J usage is TRBJ1-3; maybe TRBD1 (5 bases). Trimming pared 2 bases from V and 4 bases from J, leaving 18 bases between. The CDR3 contains 16 residues. The V gene's germline CDR1 is DFQATT and CDR2 SNEGSKA (reference sequence). The CDR3 DNA sequence: TGCAGTGCTAGAACCCAGCGGGGCGCGGGGGGAAACACCATATATTTT. Its protein product is CSARTQRGAGGNTIYF.

This clonotype has more than one count but fewer than ten. One junction end does not reproduce the germline sequence, and a read error may be involved. This sequence joins TRBV9 and TRBJ2-5; D uncertain. CDR3 length: 15 amino acids. Germline CDR1 is SGDLS and CDR2 is YYNGEE. CDR3 residues: CASSQDISRQETRYF. The CDR3 coding sequence is TGTGCCAGCAGCCAAGATATATCCAGGCAAGAGACCCGGTACTTC. Supplemented by reference TRBV9 and TRBJ2-5, the full variable domain reads DSGVTQTPKHLITATGQRVTLRCSPRSGDLSVYWYQQSLDQGLQFLIQYYNGEERAKGNILERFSAQQFPDLHSELNLSSLELGDSALYFCASSQDISRQETRYFGPGTRLLVL.

About this clonotype itself: Sequence at one end of the junction differs from germline and may be a read error. The chain is built from TRBV7-2 and TRBJ2-7; no firm D call. Looked up from germline, CDR1 is SGHTA and CDR2 is FQGNSA. The CDR3 totals 14 residues. As DNA, the CDR3 is TGTGCCAGCAGCTTAGTTCCCGTTTCTTACGAGAAGTACTTC. Translating it yields CASSLVPVSYEKYF.

In this sample, this clonotype turned up once. One end of the junction varies from germline; a read error may be responsible. This rearrangement joins TRBV7-2 to TRBJ1-6; D not resolved. The CDR3 loop spans 14 amino acids. Germline V gene data show CDR1 as SGHTA and CDR2 as FQGNSA. The DNA of the CDR3 is TGTGCCAGCAGCTTACGATCCTCCTACGAACCGCACTTCTTT. It encodes CASSLRSSYEPHFF.

This chain links TRBV7-2 with TRBJ1-1; D is undetermined. The CDR3 totals 12 residues. Trimming removed 5 bases from V and 5 bases from J, with 9 bases in between. Germline assignment: CDR1 SGHTA and CDR2 FQGNSA. The CDR3 DNA follows: TGTGCCAGCAGCCTATGGGAAACTGAAGCTTTCTTT. The encoded protein is CASSLWETEAFF.

The rearrangement links TRBV12-3 or TRBV12-4 to TRBJ1-5, with D uncertain. This CDR3 has 13 amino acids. Trimming stripped 5 bases from V and 5 bases from J, with 10 bases between. The CDR3 is CASSTRVDQPQHF. CDR3 sequence (DNA): TGTGCCAGCAGTACCCGGGTGGATCAGCCCCAGCATTTT.

This clonotype was seen repeatedly, ten times or more. The gene calls are TRBV5-6 and TRBJ1-3; 7 nucleotides align to TRBD1. The CDR3 spans 15 residues. V was clipped by 0 bases and J by 4 bases; unmatched bases: 4. CDR1 SGHDT and CDR2 YYEEEE come from the germline V gene. For the CDR3, the DNA is TGTGCCAGCAGCTTGGAGACAGGGCGAGGAAACACCATATATTTT. Amino acid sequence: CASSLETGRGNTIYF.

This clonotype showed up many times. This chain connects TRBV24-1 to TRBJ2-3, with D perhaps TRBD2 (5 bases). This CDR3 contains 14 residues. V was cut by 3 bases and J by 6 bases, with 12 bases left in between. CDR1 KGHDR and CDR2 SFDVKD come from the germline V gene. CDR3 nucleotides: TGTGCCACCAGTGATCCAACTAGGTCGGATACGCAGTATTTT. Residues: CATSDPTRSDTQYF.